Presented here are 6 T cell receptor beta chains from one specimen sequenced in a study of shared clonotypes between healthy human individuals. Libraries were prepared by immunoSEQ multiplex PCR; TCRdb keeps only in-frame clonotypes and omits some of them. The profile shows hundreds of thousands of clones, 60% to 80% of them singletons. Sequencing used memory CD4+ T cells sorted from blood. The subset: CD45RA-negative fraction. Source of these receptors: a woman in her 30s in good health.

This chain connects TRBV2 to TRBJ1-5, with 7 bases aligning to TRBD1. CDR1 SNHLY and CDR2 FYNNEI come from the germline V gene. The CDR3 loop spans 15 amino acids. Trimming cost V 7 bases and J 4 bases; bases outside gene matches: 10. The CDR3 protein is CASTGMGQNNQPQHF. The CDR3 DNA follows: TGTGCCAGCACCGGAATGGGACAGAATAATCAGCCCCAGCATTTT.

The V call is TRBV19, the J call TRBJ2-3; 8 bases map to TRBD2. The CDR3 is made up of 16 amino acids. J lost 0 bases, V lost 3 bases, and 5 bases had no gene match. Germline V gives CDR1 LNHDA, CDR2 SQIVND (reference sequence). CDR3 coding DNA: TGTGCCAGTAGTATGAAGGCTAGCGGGAGCACAGATACGCAGTATTTT. This sequence encodes CASSMKASGSTDTQYF.

This chain connects TRBV7-7 to TRBJ2-5; 8 positions match TRBD1. With V trimmed by 5 bases and J by 4 bases, 12 bases remained unmatched. Germline values: CDR1 SSHAT, CDR2 FNYEAQ (reference sequence). CDR3 length: 16 residues. CDR3 region: CASSPDTGQGAETQYF. The CDR3, as DNA: TGTGCCAGCAGCCCCGATACCGGGCAGGGGGCAGAGACCCAGTACTTC.

Regarding this clone: The junction departs from the called germline gene at one end, perhaps through a read error. J is TRBJ1-4 and V is TRBV7-6, with 7 bases identical to TRBD1. Germline assignment: CDR1 SGHVS and CDR2 FNYEAQ. CDR3 size: 12 residues. The CDR3 spells CASSLLWGQLVF. CDR3 DNA: TGTGCCAGCAGCTTGTTATGGGGACAGCTTGTTTTT.

The chain joins TRBV11-2 to TRBJ2-2; TRBD1 matches 9 bases. The junction had 4 bases not matched to a gene; V was cut back by 1 base and J by 4 bases. In germline, CDR1 is SGHAT, CDR2 FQNNGV. The length of the CDR3 is 16 residues. Here the CDR3 DNA reads TGTGCCAGCAGCTTAGTCCAGACAGGGGGCACCGGGGAGCTGTTTTTT. Translated: CASSLVQTGGTGELFF.

The CDR3 DNA reads as TGTGCCACCACCCCGGACAGAAAGAGCTCCTACGAGCAGTACTTC. It yields the protein CATTPDRKSSYEQYF. The chain couples TRBV27 to TRBJ2-7, with D possibly TRBD1 on 6 matching bases. The CDR3 is made up of 15 amino acids. The V gene's germline CDR1 is MNHEY and CDR2 SMNVEV (reference sequence). V was shortened by 10 bases and J by 0 bases, with 19 bases between the two germline ends.